This TCR beta chain stems from a study of persistence of HIV-infected CD4 T cells. Details on this clone: As yet, its antigen is unknown.

The immunoSEQ assay was version 4, run in survey mode. This table comes from immunoSEQ multiplex PCR, and its TCRdb copy is limited to in-frame clones, with some not included. The sample consists of 25,000 to 35,000 clones, approximately 80% of them appearing once. The stimulus was lysate of CMV-infected fibroblasts, 10 ug/mL. CD40L/CD69 double-negative CD45RO-high memory CD4+ T cells were collected. Inclusion required CMV-positive serology and CD4+ counts above 400 cells/uL. V trimming: 2 bases; J trimming: 0 bases; junction bases outside the gene matches: 4. Germline V gives CDR1 SGHRS, CDR2 YFSETQ. The CDR3 sequence is 15 residues long.

The source was CD4+ T cells sorted from PBMCs after roughly 18-hour stimulation, collected from a patient who received antiretroviral therapy. The sequence was obtained from an adult woman with HIV who was CMV-seropositive. The chain couples TRBV5-1 to TRBJ1-1, with 7 positions matching TRBD1. The CDR3 region has the DNA TGCGCCAGCAGCTTCAGGGGGGACCTGAACACTGAAGCTTTCTTT. Translating it yields CASSFRGDLNTEAFF.